A single sample is the source of the 32 T cell receptor beta chains below, sequenced in a study of shared clonotypes between healthy human individuals. Naive CD8 cells lacked CD45RO, underwent positive selection for CCR7 and left out terminally differentiated effector memory CD45RA+ cells. Assay: immunoSEQ multiplex PCR; the TCRdb copy retains only in-frame clones and omits some. The top ten hold nearly 25% of the sample, which has about 700,000 clones, 92% seen once. The sequencing sample was made of naive CD8+ T cells sorted from blood. Every receptor here comes from a man between 25 and 39 years old in good health.

The rearrangement uses TRBV19 and TRBJ2-4; perhaps TRBD2 as D (6 bases). This CDR3 has 13 residues. Germline loops: CDR1 LNHDA, CDR2 SQIVND (reference sequence). Between the trimmed V and J ends, which lost 5 bases and 6 bases, there was a span of 11 bases. CDR3 in amino acids: CASSQGAGNIQYF. In DNA form, the CDR3 reads TGTGCCAGTAGTCAGGGAGCGGGAAACATTCAGTACTTC.

J is TRBJ2-5 and V is TRBV9, with D tentatively TRBD2 (5 bases). The CDR3 is made up of 18 amino acids. Trimming removed 3 bases from V and 0 bases from J, with 21 bases in between. The germline gives CDR1 SGDLS, CDR2 YYNGEE. The CDR3 sequence: CASSDDRDLPNYQETQYF. DNA of the CDR3: TGTGCCAGCAGCGATGACCGGGATCTCCCCAACTACCAAGAGACCCAGTACTTC.

V and J are TRBV28 and TRBJ2-1; D might be TRBD2 (5 bases). Germline CDR1 reads MDHEN; CDR2 reads SYDVKM. The CDR3 runs to 11 residues. V lost 6 bases to trimming and J lost 8 bases, with 8 bases between them. CDR3 nucleotides: TGTGCCAGCAGGTATAGCGATGAGCAGTTCTTC. Its protein product is CASRYSDEQFF.

J is TRBJ1-2 and V is TRBV28; 8 bases line up with TRBD1. The CDR3 is made up of 15 amino acids. V trimming: 2 bases; J trimming: 6 bases; junction bases outside the gene matches: 8. CDR1 and CDR2 (germline): MDHEN, SYDVKM. CDR3 amino acids: CASSLIRGQLDGYTF. For the CDR3, the DNA is TGTGCCAGCAGTTTAATCAGGGGGCAGTTGGATGGCTACACCTTC.

The V gene is TRBV7-2, the J gene TRBJ2-1, with D hard to call. Trimming took 5 bases from V and 1 from J, leaving 12 bases between them. The germline CDR1 and CDR2 sequences are SGHTA and FQGNSA. This CDR3 contains 15 residues. As DNA, the CDR3 is TGTGCCAGCAGCAAAGACGGGCCGTCCTACAATGAGCAGTTCTTC. It is translated as CASSKDGPSYNEQFF.

V usage is TRBV7-8 and J usage is TRBJ1-3, with D unresolved. This CDR3 spans 16 amino acids. V was shortened by 2 bases and J by 0 bases, with 11 bases between the two germline ends. The V gene's germline CDR1 is SGHVS and CDR2 FQNEAQ. The CDR3 bases are TGTGCCAGCAGCTTAAGGTCAGGTTACTCTGGAAACACCATATATTTT. The encoded protein is CASSLRSGYSGNTIYF.

The gene calls are TRBV14 and TRBJ2-3; D is possibly TRBD2 (7 bases). Germline V gives CDR1 SGHDN, CDR2 FVKESK. The germline V and J ends were trimmed by 4 bases and 3 bases, with 17 bases remaining between them. The CDR3 covers 16 residues. The CDR3 protein is CASSPWGGSGTDTQYF. Here the CDR3 DNA reads TGTGCCAGCAGCCCGTGGGGGGGCAGTGGAACAGATACGCAGTATTTT.

The chain couples TRBV7-8 to TRBJ1-3; D might be TRBD1 (5 bases). Looked up from germline, CDR1 is SGHVS and CDR2 is FQNEAQ. Trimming took 0 bases from V and 0 from J, leaving 15 bases between them. There are 18 residues in the CDR3. CDR3 DNA: TGTGCCAGCAGCTTAGCGGATTCCAGGGCTTACTCTGGAAACACCATATATTTT. Translated: CASSLADSRAYSGNTIYF.

The V and J genes are TRBV9 and TRBJ2-2; tentative D call: TRBD2 (5 bases). Germline lookup yields CDR1 SGDLS and CDR2 YYNGEE. The CDR3 totals 16 residues. The V and J ends lost 3 bases and 7 bases respectively, with 19 bases between them. The CDR3 here is CASSGRVGSGVGELFF. The DNA of the CDR3 is TGTGCCAGCAGCGGCCGGGTGGGGAGCGGCGTCGGGGAGCTGTTTTTT.

The genes are TRBV5-5 and TRBJ1-4; D is possibly TRBD1 (5 bases). This CDR3 contains 14 residues. Trimming cost V 4 bases and J 6 bases, with 13 bases left between them. Germline V lookup: CDR1 SGHKS, CDR2 YYEKEE (reference sequence). The CDR3 sequence: CASSPGAAYEKLFF. The CDR3 bases are TGTGCCAGCAGCCCCGGGGCGGCCTATGAAAAACTGTTTTTT.

V and J are TRBV5-1 and TRBJ2-6; TRBD2 matches at 10 bases. After removal of 4 bases from V and 0 bases from J, the junction contained 7 bases not matched to a gene. The CDR3 spans 18 residues. The germline V gene has CDR1 SGHRS and CDR2 YFSETQ. The CDR3 spells CASSPRTSGASGANVLTF. CDR3 nucleotides: TGCGCCAGCAGCCCTAGGACTAGCGGTGCCTCTGGGGCCAACGTCCTGACTTTC. Complete variable domain (other parts from reference TRBV5-1 and TRBJ2-6): KAGVTQTPRYLIKTRGQQVTLSCSPISGHRSVSWYQQTPGQGLQFLFEYFSETQRNKGNFPGRFSGRQFSNSRSEMNVSTLELGDSALYLCASSPRTSGASGANVLTFGAGSRLTVL.

The chain recombines TRBV9 with TRBJ2-7; perhaps TRBD2 as D (6 bases). V lost 3 bases to trimming and J lost 2 bases, with 15 bases between them. In germline, CDR1 is SGDLS, CDR2 YYNGEE. The CDR3 spans 15 residues. CDR3 residues: CASSARGLHPYEQYF. In nucleotides, the CDR3 is TGTGCCAGCAGCGCCCGGGGACTGCATCCCTACGAGCAGTACTTC.

This chain joins TRBV27 and TRBJ2-6; D possibly corresponds to TRBD1 (6 bases). V was clipped by 5 bases and J by 0 bases, with 20 bases between them. The CDR3 sequence is 19 residues long. CDR1 is MNHEY and CDR2 is SMNVEV in the germline V gene (reference sequence). In nucleotides, the CDR3 is TGTGCCAGCAGTCCCCGACCGGGACAATTGAGCTCTGGGGCCAACGTCCTGACTTTC. Residues: CASSPRPGQLSSGANVLTF.

This rearrangement joins TRBV27 to TRBJ2-7; the D gene could be TRBD1 or TRBD2 (5 bases each). Trimming shortened V by 5 bases and J by 2 bases, and 16 bases separated the two germline ends. From germline, CDR1 is MNHEY and CDR2 SMNVEV (reference sequence). This CDR3 contains 15 residues. CDR3 loop: CASSLPGRRTYEQYF. CDR3 nucleotides: TGTGCCAGCAGTCTCCCGGGACGGCGGACCTACGAGCAGTACTTC.

The rearrangement links TRBV19 to TRBJ2-7; tentative D call: TRBD1 (5 bases). V shed 10 bases and J shed 9 bases, with 10 bases lying between them. This CDR3 contains 9 residues. Germline V lookup: CDR1 LNHDA, CDR2 SQIVND (reference sequence). Written as DNA, the CDR3 is TGTGCCACCCTGGGGCGGCAGTACTTC. This translates into CATLGRQYF.

This rearrangement joins TRBV2 to TRBJ2-3; possible D gene TRBD2, 5 bases. This CDR3 spans 12 amino acids. Germline CDR1 reads SNHLY; CDR2 reads FYNNEI. V lost 3 bases, J lost 9 bases, and 10 bases lay in between. In DNA form, the CDR3 reads TGTGCCAGCAGTGATTTACTAGAAACGCAGTATTTT. It translates to CASSDLLETQYF.

This chain connects TRBV5-6 to TRBJ2-1; D is perhaps TRBD2 (7 bases). Per the germline V gene, CDR1 is SGHDT and CDR2 is YYEEEE. V lost 2 bases and J 6 bases, leaving 15 bases between the germline ends. This CDR3 is 15 amino acids long. In nucleotides, the CDR3 is TGTGCCAGCAGCTTATGGGGGCGGGAGTTCAATGAGCAGTTCTTC. Translation: CASSLWGREFNEQFF.

The chain is built from TRBV13 and TRBJ1-1, with no clear D. CDR3 length: 13 residues. V lost 5 bases, J lost 4 bases, and 11 bases lay in between. Per the germline V gene, CDR1 is PRHDT and CDR2 is FYEKMQ (reference sequence). CDR3 in DNA: TGTGCCAGCAGCATTCAAGGGAGCACTGAAGCTTTCTTT. Its translation: CASSIQGSTEAFF. The whole variable domain, filled in from reference TRBV13 and TRBJ1-1, reads AAGVIQSPRHLIKEKRETATLKCYPIPRHDTVYWYQQGPGQDPQFLISFYEKMQSDKGSIPDRFSAQQFSDYHSELNMSSLELGDSALYFCASSIQGSTEAFFGQGTRLTVV.

The genes are TRBV5-4 and TRBJ2-7; tentatively, D is TRBD2 (5 bases). The length of the CDR3 is 14 residues. Germline V gene lookup returns CDR1 SGHNT and CDR2 YYREEE (reference sequence). Deletions cut 2 bases from V and 0 bases from J, with 9 bases between. The CDR3 region is CASSFRDPSYEQYF. CDR3 nucleotides: TGTGCCAGCAGCTTCCGGGATCCCTCCTACGAGCAGTACTTC.

V is TRBV10-2 and J is TRBJ1-2; 12 bases match TRBD1. Looked up from germline, CDR1 is WSHSY and CDR2 is SAAADI. The junction had 8 bases not matched to a gene; V was cut back by 5 bases and J by 4 bases. This CDR3 has 16 residues. This CDR3 is CASSRDRGRSSYGYTF. The CDR3 DNA is TGCGCCAGCAGTCGGGACAGGGGGCGATCTTCCTATGGCTACACCTTC.

This chain links TRBV5-1 with TRBJ1-2; D not certain. Germline CDR1 is SGHRS and CDR2 is YFSETQ. The CDR3 extends over 15 amino acids. V was trimmed by 1 base and J by 6 bases, leaving 16 bases between them. The CDR3 DNA follows: TGCGCCAGCAGCTTGATTACCGAACGGCTCAATGGCTACACCTTC. Protein product: CASSLITERLNGYTF.

Worth noting for this clone: The sample has other DNA sequences that encode this CDR3 too. This chain uses TRBV30 with TRBJ2-1; D call uncertain. V was trimmed by 0 bases and J by 0 bases, leaving 12 bases between them. The germline V gene encodes CDR1 GTSNPN and CDR2 SVGIG (reference sequence). This CDR3 is built from 16 residues. CDR3 nucleotides: TGTGCCTGGAGTGTACTTGGCGGCAGCTCCTACAATGAGCAGTTCTTC. It yields the protein CAWSVLGGSSYNEQFF.

CDR3 sequence reads: CASSLGTGLNTQYF. In DNA form, the CDR3 reads TGTGCCAGCAGCTTAGGGACGGGGTTAAATACCCAGTACTTC. This chain connects TRBV7-8 to TRBJ2-5, with D possibly being TRBD2 (5 bases). V shed 1 base and J shed 8 bases, with 14 bases lying between them. CDR3 length: 14 amino acids. Germline V lookup: CDR1 SGHVS, CDR2 FQNEAQ.

The chain employs TRBV7-9 and TRBJ2-3; TRBD2 agrees at 10 bases. The germline V gene has CDR1 SEHNR and CDR2 FQNEAQ (reference sequence). V shed 5 bases and J 6 bases; nucleotides not matched to a gene: 5. This CDR3 comprises 14 residues. The chain's CDR3 is CASSPTSGIDTQYF. The CDR3 DNA sequence: TGTGCCAGCAGCCCCACTAGCGGGATTGATACGCAGTATTTT.

J is TRBJ2-5 and V is TRBV7-6; the D is unclear. V gave up 10 bases and J gave up 5 bases, with 11 bases separating them. Germline V lookup: CDR1 SGHVS, CDR2 FNYEAQ. This CDR3 has 11 amino acids. In DNA form, the CDR3 reads TGTGCCATCCGCGATGTGGAGACCCAGTACTTC. This sequence encodes CAIRDVETQYF.

The rearrangement joins TRBV27 to TRBJ2-7; possibly TRBD1 for D (5 bases). Germline-derived CDR1 and CDR2 are MNHEY and SMNVEV (reference sequence). This CDR3 comprises 15 residues. V shed 4 bases and J shed 2 bases, with 15 bases lying between them. The DNA of the CDR3 is TGTGCCAGCAGTTCGCCTGAACAGGTGGCCTACGAGCAGTACTTC. Its protein is CASSSPEQVAYEQYF.

The V call is TRBV7-9, the J call TRBJ2-7; 12 bases agree with TRBD1. This CDR3 is built from 14 residues. The V segment lost 5 bases and the J segment 6 bases; nucleotides outside the gene matches: 5. Germline CDR1 is SEHNR and CDR2 is FQNEAQ (reference sequence). The CDR3 bases are TGTGCCAGCAGCGCCTGGGACAGGGGGCTCGAGCAGTACTTC. It codes for CASSAWDRGLEQYF.

A remark on this clone: The sample has other DNA sequences that encode this CDR3 too. The V and J genes are TRBV6-6 and TRBJ2-1; 7 nucleotides agree with TRBD2. Germline loops: CDR1 MNHNY, CDR2 SVGAGI (reference sequence). V dropped 0 bases and J dropped 3; count of bases not matched to a gene: 5. The CDR3 is 16 residues long. The CDR3 region is CASSYSAQRDYNEQFF. The CDR3 DNA sequence: TGTGCCAGCAGTTACTCCGCCCAGCGGGACTACAATGAGCAGTTCTTC.

The V gene is TRBV15, the J gene TRBJ2-7; 7 bases are shared with TRBD1. Germline CDR1 LNHNV, CDR2 YYDKDF (reference sequence). CDR3 length: 14 residues. The J segment lost 1 base and the V segment lost 4 bases, leaving 4 bases of the junction unmatched. In nucleotides, the CDR3 is TGTGCCACCAGCAACAAACAGGGGTCCTACGAGCAGTACTTC. Protein sequence: CATSNKQGSYEQYF.

This chain connects TRBV19 to TRBJ2-1; D is unclear. Germline CDR1 is LNHDA and CDR2 is SQIVND (reference sequence). V lost 6 bases and J 5 bases, leaving 14 bases between the germline ends. The CDR3 spans 14 residues. In DNA form, the CDR3 reads TGTGCCAGTAGCCCACTCTTAATGCACAATGAGCAGTTCTTC. Protein: CASSPLLMHNEQFF.

The chain couples TRBV28 to TRBJ2-3; TRBD2 aligns across 11 bases. The CDR3 contains 16 residues. Trimming cost V 6 bases and J 0 bases; bases outside gene matches: 5. Germline V gene lookup returns CDR1 MDHEN and CDR2 SYDVKM. The CDR3: CASRRWTSGSTDTQYF. The CDR3 nucleotides read TGTGCCAGCAGAAGATGGACTAGCGGGAGCACAGATACGCAGTATTTT.

The chain carries TRBV6-1 and TRBJ1-4, with 8 nucleotides matching TRBD1. The germline V gene encodes CDR1 MNHNS and CDR2 SASEGT. The CDR3 has 15 residues. Unmatched junction bases numbered 7, after V lost 2 bases and J lost 8 bases. The CDR3 DNA sequence: TGTGCCAGCAGTGAAAAGGACAGGGTATGGGAAAAACTGTTTTTT. This translates into CASSEKDRVWEKLFF.